This record covers a single T cell receptor (beta chain). Its antigen is not known. The CDR3 loop spans 15 amino acids. The ends lost 0 bases at V and 4 bases at J; junction bases unmatched: 3. Germline V gene sequence: CDR1 SGHRS, CDR2 YFSETQ. The sample comes from a study of CD8 T cells in ankylosing spondylitis. Study-wide findings and caveats: A TCR beta motif made of roughly eight highly homologous variants seemed typical of ankylosing spondylitis blood. The study looked at matched synovial fluid samples from ankylosing spondylitis patients. Disease-linked clones were reported to be significantly enriched there.

Making the TCR beta libraries involved quantitative 5'-RACE with molecular barcodes. In TCRdb, the 5' RACE reads were re-called with MiXCR into one record per CDR3 protein. The sample yields 400,000 to 450,000 distinct CDR3 sequences, approximately 17% seen once. The chain couples TRBV5-1 to TRBJ2-7; 11 bases map to TRBD1. The specimen sequenced was blood, either unsorted or a sorted T cell fraction (not recorded which). The origin of this receptor is a male donor with ankylosing spondylitis. The CDR3 bases are TGCGCCAGCAGCTTGGACGGACAGGGGGCTTACGAGCAGTACTTC. Amino acids: CASSLDGQGAYEQYF.